This paragraph covers one T cell receptor (beta chain) sequence. The table came from immunoSEQ multiplex PCR; TCRdb's copy has only in-frame clones and leaves some out. The sample lists about 200,000 clones, 85% seen once, with 0.95% in the top ten. CDR1 and CDR2 (germline): LNHDA, SQIVND (reference sequence). This CDR3 has 15 amino acids. V was pared by 7 bases and J by 4 bases, with 10 bases of the junction left unmatched. These data come from a study of blood T cell repertoires in COVID-19. V gene TRBV19 combines with J gene TRBJ1-2; 9 bases map to TRBD1. The sequenced sample consisted of peripheral blood. The TCR originated in a man between 60 and 75 years old with COVID-19, enrolled during active disease. The CDR3 bases are TGTGCCAGTACCAGGACGGGACAGGGATTCTATGGCTACACCTTC. Protein product: CASTRTGQGFYGYTF.